This T cell receptor beta chain was captured by sequencing in a study of circulating and synovial CD4+ cells in juvenile arthritis (dated by TCRdb to about 2014). About the study as a whole: Within each patient, the study compared the TCRbeta CDR3 repertoires of three groups: circulating HLA-DR+ CD4 T cells, bulk blood CD4 T cells, and synovial CD4 T cells. The goal of the repertoire sequencing was to confirm that synovial clonotypes were enriched in a circulating synovial-like CD4 T cell subset.

Concerning this clone itself: Its recognized antigen is unknown. The input lacks base qualities; no much larger clone sits a single base away.

According to the germline V gene, CDR1 reads MGHRA and CDR2 reads YSYEKL. V is shortened by 4 bases, J by 1 base, and the region joining them spans 11 bases. From the cysteine up to the phenylalanine, the CDR3 has a length of 15 residues. The read is trimmed to its CDR3 DNA, 45 bases read in frame from base 1. Libraries came from the immunoSEQ multiplex PCR assay. An external provider carried out the TCRbeta CDR3 sequencing as a commercial service. As for the original processing: The analyses used productive nucleotide sequences together with amino acid sequences obtained by in silico translation. Diversity was measured as Renyi entropy over a range of alpha values, and the median of 200 repeated subsamples was taken to equalise sample size. For clustering, the distance between each pair of repertoires was computed as one minus the Chao-modified Jaccard index, which corrected for under-sampling. Frequency-weighted overlap with synovial clonotypes was computed over 200 sample sizes, 200 draws without replacement each, and reported at the smaller sample's size. The immuneACCESS repertoire file appears here via TCRdb, limited to in-frame rearrangements. These files lack a portion of the clones; in checked studies, under half of the deficit traces to unresolved V genes, and the cause of the others is not known. For V, J and clone size, that table is used; D and trimming come from the DNA. The sample includes about 30,000 clones, with over 85% observed a single time. About 3% of the sample is in the top ten clones.

Broad study findings and their caveats: Because T cell genome counts in CPL samples and bulk blood CD4 samples differed by at least an order of magnitude, sample-size effects were addressed. Because overlap with synovium rose as sequencing depth increased, the measured fractions of shared clonotypes likely underestimated the overlap of the full repertoire. Circulating pathogenic-like lymphocytes were found to cluster with synovial T cells, and a substantially higher fraction of CDR3 sequences was shared with synovium by circulating pathogenic-like lymphocytes than by bulk blood. Traditional Vbeta family usage analysis did not detect the difference between circulating pathogenic-like lymphocytes and bulk blood T cells. Lower diversity was observed in synovial and circulating pathogenic-like lymphocyte repertoires than in bulk blood CD4 repertoires, and some CPL samples were found to be as oligoclonal as synovium.

Donors of the sequenced samples were patients with active juvenile idiopathic arthritis. Cells were sorted immediately after thawing, with dead cells excluded using Live/Dead Fixable Near-IR Stain. Material: CD4+ T cells from blood. This clonotype was obtained from a human donor with juvenile idiopathic arthritis. This chain joins TRBV4-1 to TRBJ2-4; the D gene identity is not certain. CDR3 loop: CASSLAYQAKNIQYF. The bases read TGCGCCAGCAGCCTAGCATACCAGGCCAAAAACATTCAGTACTTC.